The 18 T cell receptor beta chains below were found in one sample sequenced in a study of T cells after yellow fever vaccination (dated by TCRdb to between 2018 and 2021). Sample treatment or condition, as interpreted from the label and publication: live attenuated yellow fever vaccine strain. Libraries were prepared through 5' RACE. Sequencer: Illumina NovaSeq 6000. TCRdb reworked the public reads: Q25 trimming with fastp, MiXCR clone assembly, productive beta chains retained. Entries are consolidated by CDR3 protein sequence, retaining the most common genes and DNA. The sample records 150,000 to 200,000 distinct CDR3 sequences, around 10% of which are singletons. 36% of the sample is held by the ten biggest clonotypes. The input for sequencing was CD8+ T cells sorted from PBMCs, taken 15 days after the yellow fever booster vaccination. Receptors originate from a young man who received the YFV17D yellow fever vaccine.

This clonotype has only one observation. The rearrangement joins TRBV9 to TRBJ1-6; a weak D match, TRBD1 (5 bases). The length of the CDR3 is 14 residues. V lost 3 bases, J lost 7 bases, and 11 bases lay in between. CDR1 is SGDLS, CDR2 YYNGEE, per germline. The CDR3 spells CASSAGTPNSPLHF. CDR3 sequence (DNA): TGTGCCAGCAGCGCCGGGACCCCCAATTCACCCCTCCACTTT.

This clonotype was counted ten times or more. The chain couples TRBV7-2 to TRBJ2-3, with 7 bases lining up with TRBD2. The germline gives CDR1 SGHTA, CDR2 FQGNSA. This CDR3 region has 17 residues. The J segment lost 4 bases and the V segment lost 2 bases, leaving 12 bases of the junction unmatched. The CDR3 sequence is CASSLSGGLAPPDTQYF. The CDR3 DNA sequence: TGTGCCAGCAGCTTATCGGGGGGACTGGCCCCCCCAGATACGCAGTATTTT.

This clonotype was recorded many times. This chain joins TRBV9 and TRBJ1-1; 9 nucleotides line up with TRBD1. Germline CDR1 is SGDLS and CDR2 is YYNGEE. V gave up 3 bases and J gave up 5 bases; unmatched junction bases: 5. CDR3 length: 14 amino acids. The CDR3 DNA is TGTGCCAGCAGCGACCGGGACAGGGAAACTGAAGCTTTCTTT. Its translation is CASSDRDRETEAFF.

In this sample, this clonotype turned up a few times. The chain is built from TRBV7-9 and TRBJ1-1; TRBD1 aligns across 8 bases. V was pared by 0 bases and J by 1 base, with 4 bases of the junction left unmatched. CDR3 size: 16 residues. Germline V gene sequence: CDR1 SEHNR, CDR2 FQNEAQ (reference sequence). CDR3 sequence reads: CASSLALDRENTEAFF. CDR3 DNA sequence: TGTGCCAGCAGCTTAGCCCTGGACAGGGAGAACACTGAAGCTTTCTTT.

This clonotype occurred a few times. CDR3 bases: TGCGCCAGCAGCCAAGATGGGGCTAGCGTGGGAGAGACCCAGTACTTC. Protein product: CASSQDGASVGETQYF. This chain links TRBV4-3 with TRBJ2-5, with a possible D match to TRBD2 (6 bases). The CDR3 runs to 16 residues. Trimming cost V 0 bases and J 4 bases, with 15 bases left between them. Germline CDR1 LGHNA, CDR2 YSLEER.

This clonotype was counted between two and nine times. In DNA, the CDR3 is TGTGCCAGCAGCTTATTAATGGGGCTAAGCACAGATACGCAGTATTTT. It specifies CASSLLMGLSTDTQYF. The J gene is TRBJ2-3, the V gene TRBV11-2, with D possibly matching TRBD1 (5 bases). V was shortened by 2 bases and J by 0 bases, with 12 bases between the two germline ends. From germline, CDR1 is SGHAT and CDR2 FQNNGV. This CDR3 has 16 amino acids.

The chain uses TRBV2 and TRBJ2-7; 7 bases map to TRBD1. This CDR3 is built from 15 residues. After removal of 3 bases from V and 0 bases from J, the junction contained 5 bases not matched to a gene. From germline, CDR1 is SNHLY and CDR2 FYNNEI. The CDR3 region is CASSDPGQSSYEQYV. The CDR3 DNA reads as TGTGCCAGCAGTGACCCGGGACAGAGCTCCTACGAGCAGTACGTC.

This clonotype turned up a few times. Here the CDR3 DNA reads TGTGCCAGCAGCTTGGAACCCGGGATGCGGCAGTACGTC. It encodes CASSLEPGMRQYV. The V and J genes are TRBV5-5 and TRBJ2-7, with D possibly matching TRBD2 (5 bases). Trimming pared 0 bases from V and 9 bases from J, leaving 13 bases between. The germline gives CDR1 SGHKS, CDR2 YYEKEE (reference sequence). The length of the CDR3 is 13 residues.

In this sample, this clonotype turned up a few times. This rearrangement joins TRBV4-2 to TRBJ2-7; 8 nucleotides align to TRBD1. There are 16 residues in the CDR3. V lost 0 bases to trimming and J lost 4 bases; unmatched junction nucleotides: 8. Germline lookup yields CDR1 LGHNA and CDR2 YNFKEQ. The CDR3 here is CASSQDRDRPIYEQYF. The CDR3 nucleotides are TGTGCCAGCAGCCAAGATCGGGACAGGCCAATATACGAGCAGTACTTC.

This clonotype turned up a few times. V and J are TRBV12-3 or TRBV12-4 and TRBJ1-1, with TRBD1 as a possible D gene (6 bases). The CDR3 covers 15 residues. V lost 7 bases, J lost 1 base, and 16 bases lay in between. The chain's CDR3 is CASNFGGLGNTEAFF. CDR3 coding DNA: TGTGCCAGCAATTTTGGGGGCCTGGGGAACACTGAAGCTTTCTTT.

The chain carries TRBV7-8 and TRBJ1-1; 8 bases match TRBD1. Losses at the gene ends were 4 bases for V and 0 bases for J; bases not matched to a gene: 4. Germline CDR1 and CDR2: SGHVS and FQNEAQ. The CDR3 sequence is 15 residues long. The CDR3 coding sequence is TGTGCCAGCAGCTCCAGGACAGGGATGAACACTGAAGCTTTCTTT. This sequence encodes CASSSRTGMNTEAFF.

This clonotype has just a few counts. CDR3: CASSLGTGGASEQYF. CDR3 nucleotide sequence: TGCGCCAGCAGCTTGGGGACAGGGGGCGCGTCCGAGCAGTACTTC. The chain employs TRBV5-1 and TRBJ2-7, with 11 bases identical to TRBD1. The V and J ends lost 0 bases and 6 bases, in that order; junction bases with no gene match: 5. CDR1 and CDR2 (germline): SGHRS, YFSETQ. The CDR3 extends over 15 amino acids.

Only a few counts were recorded for this clonotype. The rearrangement joins TRBV10-1 to TRBJ2-2; 8 nucleotides match TRBD2. This CDR3 is 16 amino acids long. V dropped 3 bases and J dropped 5; count of bases not matched to a gene: 8. Looked up from germline, CDR1 is WNHNN and CDR2 is SYGVQD (reference sequence). The CDR3 protein is CASSERGGQRTGELFF. The CDR3 region has the DNA TGCGCCAGCAGTGAACGGGGGGGCCAGAGGACCGGGGAGCTGTTTTTT.

V gene TRBV7-8 combines with J gene TRBJ2-7; 8 bases map to TRBD1. Germline assignment: CDR1 SGHVS and CDR2 FQNEAQ. This CDR3 spans 14 amino acids. V trimming: 6 bases; J trimming: 4 bases; junction bases outside the gene matches: 8. Written as DNA, the CDR3 is TGTGCCAGCAGTGACACAGGGGGTCTGTACGAGCAGTACGTC. It translates to CASSDTGGLYEQYV.

V and J are TRBV6-5 and TRBJ1-1; TRBD1 aligns across 8 bases. Losses at the gene ends were 7 bases for V and 4 bases for J; bases not matched to a gene: 8. The CDR3 sequence is 14 residues long. Germline V gene sequence: CDR1 MNHEY, CDR2 SVGAGI. The CDR3: CASMPGGELTEAFF. Here the CDR3 DNA reads TGTGCCAGCATGCCAGGGGGCGAGCTCACTGAAGCTTTCTTT.

The chain recombines TRBV9 with TRBJ1-2, with D perhaps TRBD1 (5 bases). Trimming left V 3 bases short and J 5 bases short, with 11 bases between. This CDR3 spans 13 amino acids. Per germline, CDR1 SGDLS and CDR2 YYNGEE. CDR3 DNA: TGTGCCAGCAGCGGAGGGGCCAGTTATGGCTACACCTTC. It specifies CASSGGASYGYTF.

This clonotype was seen ten or more times. The chain carries TRBV6-5 and TRBJ2-7, with unresolved D. The CDR3 sequence is 14 residues long. Trimming left V 0 bases short and J 5 bases short, with 11 bases between. CDR1 and CDR2 from the germline V gene are MNHEY and SVGAGI. Here the CDR3 reads CASSYSSSLDEQYF. As DNA, the CDR3 is TGTGCCAGCAGTTACTCCAGCTCCCTCGACGAGCAGTACTTC.

This clonotype was detected ten times or more. The limits of the CDR3 on the DNA are not certain, so only TCRdb's listed CDR3 is given. This sequence joins TRBV7-3 and TRBJ2-2; the table's TRBD2 call for D was not verified on the DNA. The CDR3 has 14 residues if both end residues are counted. Germline V lookup: CDR1 SGHTA, CDR2 FQGTGA. The CDR3 is CASSSSGRWRSCFF.